This passage covers 28 T cell receptor beta chains from one sample sequenced in a study of Graves' ophthalmopathy and Graves' hyperthyroidism. Amplified material comprised TCR beta CDR3 regions derived from RNA transcripts. An opening RT-PCR round employed HTBI primers and preceded a second-round multiplex PCR. Via MiXCR, TCRdb re-called the multiplex PCR reads, giving one row per CDR3 protein. The sample has approximately 1.2 million distinct CDR3 sequences, 35% to 40% seen once. The specimen was peripheral blood or thyroid tissue (not recorded which). These receptors all come from an adult man with Graves' hyperthyroidism.

Regarding this clonotype: The junction and the germline gene differ at one end; a read error may be behind it. The CDR3 sequence is CASHPDRVGNQPQHF. CDR3 nucleotides: TGTGCCAGCCACCCGGACAGGGTAGGGAATCAGCCCCAGCATTTT. The gene calls are TRBV10-2 and TRBJ1-5, with 8 bases fitting TRBD1. The CDR3 contains 15 residues. Germline CDR1 reads WSHSY; CDR2 reads SAAADI.

This clonotype was observed at least ten times. This chain joins TRBV7-8 and TRBJ2-5; TRBD2 is a possible D gene (6 bases). The V end lost 6 bases, the J end lost 2 bases, and 13 bases lay between the germline ends. Looked up from germline, CDR1 is SGHVS and CDR2 is FQNEAQ. The CDR3 length is 14 residues. CDR3 in amino acids: CASRGGQLQETQYF. CDR3 sequence (DNA): TGTGCCAGCAGGGGAGGTCAGTTACAAGAGACCCAGTACTTC.

This clonotype was detected many times. This chain joins TRBV7-8 and TRBJ2-7; 7 bases are a match to TRBD2. The germline CDR1 and CDR2 sequences are SGHVS and FQNEAQ. J lost 2 bases, V lost 5 bases, and 3 bases had no gene match. The CDR3 is 13 residues long. The CDR3 region has the DNA TGTGCCAGCAGCGCCGGGAGGCCCTACGAGCAGTACTTC. Amino acid sequence: CASSAGRPYEQYF.

This clonotype was picked up many times. The chain couples TRBV24-1 to TRBJ2-7; 9 positions agree with TRBD1. Germline V gene data show CDR1 as KGHDR and CDR2 as SFDVKD. V was clipped by 3 bases and J by 3 bases; unmatched bases: 5. This CDR3 spans 15 amino acids. CDR3 protein: CATSDNRDRVYEQYF. For the CDR3, the DNA is TGTGCCACCAGTGATAACCGGGACAGGGTCTACGAGCAGTACTTC.

The rearrangement uses TRBV2 and TRBJ2-1, with 13 bases identical to TRBD2. V dropped 6 bases and J dropped 5; count of bases not matched to a gene: 4. CDR3 length: 15 amino acids. The germline CDR1 and CDR2 sequences are SNHLY and FYNNEI. The CDR3 here is CASRAGTSGDNEQFF. The CDR3 nucleotides read TGTGCCAGCAGAGCCGGGACTAGCGGGGACAATGAGCAGTTCTTC.

This clonotype was seen only a few times. This chain joins TRBV12-3 or TRBV12-4 and TRBJ1-2; D may be TRBD1 (5 bases). The CDR3 contains 14 residues. Trimming removed 6 bases from V and 8 bases from J, with 19 bases in between. The CDR3 is CASSPTFGGVGYTF. CDR3 nucleotide sequence: TGTGCCAGCAGCCCCACTTTCGGGGGAGTCGGCTACACCTTC.

V gene TRBV7-2 combines with J gene TRBJ1-1; D ambiguous. The V and J ends lost 5 bases and 3 bases respectively, with 13 bases between them. This CDR3 contains 14 residues. CDR1 is SGHTA and CDR2 is FQGNSA in the germline V gene. The CDR3 is CASSSPSGDTEAFF. The CDR3 region has the DNA TGTGCCAGCAGCAGCCCCTCAGGTGACACTGAAGCTTTCTTT.

This clonotype was seen ten or more times. The chain couples TRBV6-5 to TRBJ1-1; unclear D gene. Germline CDR1 reads MNHEY; CDR2 reads SVGAGI. CDR3 length: 12 residues. V was pared by 8 bases and J by 3 bases, with 10 bases between. The CDR3 reads CASGSLDTEAFF. CDR3 coding DNA: TGTGCCAGCGGGAGCTTGGACACTGAAGCTTTCTTT.

Of note for this clonotype: No conserved phenylalanine or tryptophan is present at the end of the CDR3, so a read error is the likely explanation. Because the CDR3's place on the DNA is in doubt, the DNA is left out and the CDR3 is given as listed by TCRdb. This rearrangement joins TRBV29-1 to TRBJ1-3. Germline V CDR1 and CDR2: SQVTM, ANQGSEA. Including both end residues, the CDR3 is 8 amino acids long. CDR3 sequence: CRPKREWV.

Many counts were recorded for this clonotype. The chain is built from TRBV5-6 and TRBJ1-2; D is possibly TRBD1 (6 bases). With 4 bases removed from V and 5 bases from J, the gap between germline ends came to 18 bases. CDR3 size: 15 residues. The germline gives CDR1 SGHDT, CDR2 YYEEEE. CDR3 sequence reads: CASSPGQGDLYGYTF. The CDR3 nucleotides read TGTGCCAGCAGCCCGGGACAAGGGGACCTATATGGCTACACCTTC. The complete variable domain, with remaining parts taken from reference TRBV5-6 and TRBJ1-2, reads DAGVTQSPTHLIKTRGQQVTLRCSPKSGHDTVSWYQQALGQGPQFIFQYYEEEERQRGNFPDRFSGHQFPNYSSELNVNALLLGDSALYLCASSPGQGDLYGYTFGSGTRLTVV.

In this sample, this clonotype turned up many times. This chain links TRBV19 with TRBJ1-5, with no clear D. The V end was cut by 3 bases, the J end by 0 bases, with 9 bases between. Germline loops: CDR1 LNHDA, CDR2 SQIVND (reference sequence). The CDR3 totals 15 residues. CDR3 residues: CASSMSRHSNQPQHF. The DNA for the CDR3 is TGTGCCAGTAGTATGAGCAGACATAGCAATCAGCCCCAGCATTTT.

J is TRBJ2-5 and V is TRBV2, with D uncertain. This CDR3 region has 14 residues. The V end lost 7 bases, the J end lost 2 bases, and 14 bases lay between the germline ends. Germline CDR1 reads SNHLY; CDR2 reads FYNNEI. CDR3 nucleotides: TGTGCCAGCAAACCCTCCGACACGCAAGAGACCCAGTACTTC. This gives the protein CASKPSDTQETQYF.

V and J are TRBV20-1 and TRBJ1-5; TRBD1 is a possible D gene (6 bases). CDR1 is DFQATT, CDR2 SNEGSKA, per germline (reference sequence). This CDR3 is 15 amino acids long. The V and J ends lost 6 bases and 2 bases respectively, with 17 bases between them. In DNA, the CDR3 is TGCAGTGCCAGCCAGAGGGGGAATCGCAATCAGCCCCAGCATTTT. Protein: CSASQRGNRNQPQHF.

This clonotype occurred a few times. The chain carries TRBV2 and TRBJ2-2; D gene uncertain. This CDR3 is built from 17 residues. The V and J ends lost 6 bases and 0 bases respectively, with 17 bases between them. Germline CDR1 reads SNHLY; CDR2 reads FYNNEI. CDR3 protein: CASRENLRFANTGELFF. CDR3 bases: TGTGCCAGCAGGGAAAACCTACGGTTCGCGAACACCGGGGAGCTGTTTTTT.

This sequence joins TRBV6-2 or TRBV6-3 and TRBJ1-2; TRBD1 is a possible D gene (5 bases). This CDR3 spans 15 amino acids. The V and J ends lost 0 bases and 2 bases respectively, with 10 bases between them. Germline assignment: CDR1 MNHEY and CDR2 SVGEGT. The CDR3 sequence: CASSYSKGVNYGYTF. In DNA form, the CDR3 reads TGTGCCAGCAGTTACTCGAAAGGGGTCAACTATGGCTACACCTTC.

The genes are TRBV7-9 and TRBJ2-7; 7 nucleotides agree with TRBD1. The length of the CDR3 is 14 residues. The V gene end was trimmed by 5 bases and the J gene end by 9 bases; junction bases not matched to a gene: 13. Per germline, CDR1 SEHNR and CDR2 FQNEAQ (reference sequence). CDR3 residues: CASSPPTGYHGQYF. CDR3 nucleotides: TGTGCCAGCAGCCCTCCGACAGGGTACCACGGGCAGTACTTC.

The chain joins TRBV7-9 to TRBJ1-3; D is possibly TRBD1 (6 bases). V lost 2 bases and J lost 3, with 11 bases in between. Germline CDR1 and CDR2: SEHNR and FQNEAQ (reference sequence). This CDR3 has 15 amino acids. Here the CDR3 reads CASSLRGGDGNTIYF. The CDR3 DNA reads as TGTGCCAGCAGCTTACGAGGGGGTGATGGAAACACCATATATTTT.

Only a few counts were recorded for this clonotype. The chain has TRBV20-1 and TRBJ1-1; weak D call: TRBD1 (6 bases). CDR3 size: 16 residues. V lost 0 bases and J lost 3, with 17 bases in between. Germline-derived CDR1 and CDR2 are DFQATT and SNEGSKA (reference sequence). Here the CDR3 reads CSARDKAAKGDTEAFF. The CDR3 nucleotides are TGCAGTGCTAGAGATAAGGCGGCCAAGGGGGACACTGAAGCTTTCTTT.

This clonotype showed up many times. The rearrangement joins TRBV7-2 to TRBJ2-5; no clear D. The CDR3 runs to 14 residues. V lost 0 bases, J lost 7 bases, and 12 bases lay in between. The germline gives CDR1 SGHTA, CDR2 FQGNSA. CDR3 residues: CASSLASRPGTQYF. The CDR3 bases are TGTGCCAGCAGCTTAGCCTCTAGGCCCGGGACCCAGTACTTC.

The table lists this clonotype with a few counts. The V call is TRBV5-4, the J call TRBJ2-5; D is ambiguous. With 4 bases removed from V and 3 bases from J, the gap between germline ends came to 10 bases. The germline gives CDR1 SGHNT, CDR2 YYREEE (reference sequence). The CDR3 totals 13 residues. The CDR3 DNA sequence: TGTGCCAGCAGCGTGTACACCAAAGAGACCCAGTACTTC. Translating it yields CASSVYTKETQYF. Supplemented by reference TRBV5-4 and TRBJ2-5, the full variable domain reads ETGVTQSPTHLIKTRGQQVTLRCSSQSGHNTVSWYQQALGQGPQFIFQYYREEENGRGNFPPRFSGLQFPNYSSELNVNALELDDSALYLCASSVYTKETQYFGPGTRLLVL.

The chain links TRBV20-1 to TRBJ2-5; possible D gene TRBD1, 6 bases. V gave up 5 bases and J gave up 5 bases, with 18 bases separating them. CDR3 length: 14 residues. CDR1 and CDR2 (germline): DFQATT, SNEGSKA (reference sequence). CDR3 nucleotide sequence: TGCAGTGCTCCGCCCCTGGGGGCTTGGGAGACCCAGTACTTC. This gives the protein CSAPPLGAWETQYF.

The sample holds many counts of this clonotype. The chain carries TRBV29-1 and TRBJ2-6; unclear D gene. In germline, CDR1 is SQVTM, CDR2 ANQGSEA. This CDR3 contains 13 residues. V lost 5 bases to trimming and J lost 0 bases, with 5 bases between them. The chain's CDR3 is CSVLSSGANVLTF. Written as DNA, the CDR3 is TGCAGCGTTCTGAGCTCTGGGGCCAACGTCCTGACTTTC. Full variable domain (outside the CDR3, taken from reference TRBV29-1 and TRBJ2-6): SAVISQKPSRDICQRGTSLTIQCQVDSQVTMMFWYRQQPGQSLTLIATANQGSEATYESGFVIDKFPISRPNLTFSTLTVSNMSPEDSSIYLCSVLSSGANVLTFGAGSRLTVL.

A note on this clonotype: This sequence may be a read error, since a much larger clone differs from it by one base. The chain joins TRBV7-9 to TRBJ1-6; tentatively, D is TRBD1 (6 bases). The germline V and J ends were trimmed by 5 bases and 7 bases, with 18 bases remaining between them. Germline assignment: CDR1 SEHNR and CDR2 FQNEAQ (reference sequence). The CDR3 contains 16 residues. CDR3 in amino acids: CASSLGGVMGNSPLHF. In nucleotides, the CDR3 is TGTGCCAGCAGCCTAGGGGGGGTGATGGGGAATTCACCCCTCCACTTT.

This clonotype has more than one count but fewer than ten. The genes are TRBV4-3 and TRBJ2-2; possible D gene TRBD1, 6 bases. Germline V CDR1 and CDR2: LGHNA, YSLEER. The length of the CDR3 is 16 residues. Trimming pared 0 bases from V and 2 bases from J, leaving 10 bases between. Here the CDR3 reads CASSQEPRGNTGELFF. CDR3 sequence (DNA): TGCGCCAGCAGCCAAGAGCCCAGGGGTAACACCGGGGAGCTGTTTTTT.

V is TRBV4-1 and J is TRBJ1-1; unclear D gene. V lost 4 bases, J lost 5 bases, and 11 bases lay in between. CDR3 length: 13 amino acids. Germline CDR1 MGHRA, CDR2 YSYEKL. DNA of the CDR3: TGCGCCAGCAGCCCTACGGCCTATACTGAAGCTTTCTTT. It specifies CASSPTAYTEAFF.

The chain has TRBV29-1 and TRBJ2-2; 10 nucleotides agree with TRBD2. Germline CDR1 is SQVTM and CDR2 is ANQGSEA. Trimming cost V 7 bases and J 0 bases; bases outside gene matches: 14. This CDR3 region has 18 residues. The CDR3 DNA follows: TGCAGCGGCCAGGCTAGCGGGGGCCCTATTGCGAACACCGGGGAGCTGTTTTTT. It is translated as CSGQASGGPIANTGELFF.

V is TRBV19 and J is TRBJ1-3; D unclear. The CDR3 is 14 amino acids. With 3 bases removed from V and 0 bases from J, the gap between germline ends came to 6 bases. Germline CDR1 and CDR2: LNHDA and SQIVND (reference sequence). The CDR3 bases are TGTGCCAGTAGTATCGCGGCCTCTGGAAACACCATATATTTT. The encoded protein is CASSIAASGNTIYF.

This chain uses TRBV7-9 with TRBJ2-7; 7 bases line up with TRBD2. The J segment lost 6 bases and the V segment lost 6 bases, leaving 5 bases of the junction unmatched. The CDR3 has 12 amino acids. Germline loops: CDR1 SEHNR, CDR2 FQNEAQ (reference sequence). The CDR3 DNA follows: TGTGCCAGCAGGTTGGGCGGGGGCGAGCAGTACTTC. Translating gives CASRLGGGEQYF.